One and the same sample provided the 32 T cell receptor beta chains below, sequenced in a study of T-cell reconstitution after alpha-beta-depleted transplantation in children. Library preparation (for TCRbeta) was performed with unique molecular identifiers. TCRdb itself ran the PCR reads through MiXCR, one entry per CDR3 protein. The sample lists some 100,000 distinct CDR3 sequences; 15% to 19% were seen once. Sequenced material: PBMCs, mostly from graft donor cells, taken 180 days after TCRalphabeta/CD19-depleted stem cell transplant. The receptor set was obtained from a male patient aged 2-15 years who had a stem cell transplant for acute lymphoblastic leukemia, so the T cells may come from the graft donor.

V is TRBV12-3 or TRBV12-4 and J is TRBJ1-2; maybe TRBD1 (5 bases). This CDR3 is 10 amino acids long. V was clipped by 2 bases and J by 13 bases, with 8 bases between them. CDR3: CASSLSGATF. The CDR3 region has the DNA TGTGCCAGCAGTTTATCCGGGGCCACCTTC.

This clonotype appeared many times. The chain uses TRBV29-1 and TRBJ2-1, with D perhaps TRBD2 (5 bases). The CDR3 covers 14 residues. The germline CDR1 and CDR2 sequences are SQVTM and ANQGSEA. The V end lost 4 bases, the J end lost 15 bases, and 25 bases lay between the germline ends. CDR3: CSVGEGPGQAKGFF. In DNA form, the CDR3 reads TGCAGCGTTGGAGAGGGCCCCGGCCAGGCGAAGGGGTTCTTC.

The chain couples TRBV20-1 to TRBJ2-2, with 7 bases identical to TRBD2. The germline gives CDR1 DFQATT, CDR2 SNEGSKA (reference sequence). The CDR3 consists of 16 residues. V lost 0 bases and J lost 3; bases outside the gene matches: 7. The DNA of the CDR3 is TGCAGTGCTAGAGATAACCAGCGGGGAGACACCGGGGAGCTGTTTTTT. Protein: CSARDNQRGDTGELFF.

V usage is TRBV11-3 and J usage is TRBJ2-2, with no clear D. CDR1 and CDR2 from the germline V gene are SGHNT and YENEEA. CDR3 size: 12 residues. V lost 5 bases and J lost 8, with 9 bases in between. The CDR3 spells CASSLTRGELFF. Written as DNA, the CDR3 is TGTGCCAGCAGCCTTACCCGGGGGGAGCTGTTTTTT. Supplemented by reference TRBV11-3 and TRBJ2-2, the full variable domain reads EAGVVQSPRYKIIEKKQPVAFWCNPISGHNTLYWYLQNLGQGPELLIRYENEEAVDDSQLPKDRFSAERLKGVDSTLKIQPAELGDSAVYLCASSLTRGELFFGEGSRLTVL.

The V gene is TRBV20-1, the J gene TRBJ2-3; D is perhaps TRBD1 (6 bases). The V end lost 1 base, the J end lost 4 bases, and 6 bases lay between the germline ends. CDR1 DFQATT and CDR2 SNEGSKA come from the germline V gene (reference sequence). The CDR3 length is 12 residues. As DNA, the CDR3 is TGCAGTGCTAGAGGGACAGCAGATACGCAGTATTTT. This translates into CSARGTADTQYF.

V gene TRBV30 combines with J gene TRBJ1-5; no reliable D call. V was pared by 0 bases and J by 2 bases, with 8 bases between. This CDR3 is built from 14 residues. The germline CDR1 and CDR2 sequences are GTSNPN and SVGIG (reference sequence). This CDR3 is CAWSVGRGNQPQHF. CDR3 coding DNA: TGTGCCTGGAGTGTCGGGCGCGGCAATCAGCCCCAGCATTTT.

The rearrangement joins TRBV7-2 to TRBJ2-2; 10 bases fit TRBD2. This CDR3 spans 17 amino acids. Germline CDR1 reads SGHTA; CDR2 reads FQGNSA. After removal of 5 bases from V and 4 bases from J, the junction contained 10 bases not matched to a gene. The CDR3 region is CASSPNSGGRGTGELFF. The CDR3 coding sequence is TGTGCCAGCAGCCCTAATAGCGGGGGGCGGGGCACCGGGGAGCTGTTTTTT.

This chain joins TRBV27 and TRBJ2-1; 9 bases fit TRBD2. CDR3 size: 17 residues. V trimming: 9 bases; J trimming: 0 bases; junction bases outside the gene matches: 12. Germline values: CDR1 MNHEY, CDR2 SMNVEV (reference sequence). CDR3 region: CASGGRAGGSSYNEQFF. Here the CDR3 DNA reads TGTGCCAGTGGGGGTAGAGCGGGGGGCAGCTCCTACAATGAGCAGTTCTTC.

V is TRBV12-3 or TRBV12-4 and J is TRBJ2-1, with TRBD1 as a possible D gene (5 bases). The CDR3 runs 14 residues. Trimming pared 3 bases from V and 5 bases from J, leaving 11 bases between. The CDR3 protein is CASSFGQGNNEQFF. The CDR3, as DNA: TGTGCCAGCAGTTTTGGCCAGGGTAACAATGAGCAGTTCTTC.

With regard to this clonotype: A read error may produce the germline difference seen at one junction end. The V gene is TRBV6-5, the J gene TRBJ2-7, with D maybe TRBD1 (5 bases). Germline V CDR1 and CDR2: MNHEY, SVGAGI. CDR3 size: 13 residues. The CDR3 loop is CASSSRASYEQSF. CDR3 nucleotides: TGTGCCAGCAGTTCCAGGGCGTCCTACGAGCAGTCCTTC.

This clonotype has a count of ten or more. This sequence joins TRBV6-1 and TRBJ1-2; D gene unclear. Germline V gene sequence: CDR1 MNHNS, CDR2 SASEGT. V was pared by 7 bases and J by 4 bases, with 13 bases between. The CDR3 runs 13 residues. CDR3 region: CASTMLPLYGYTF. The CDR3, as DNA: TGTGCCAGCACTATGTTACCCCTCTATGGCTACACCTTC.

This clonotype came up a few times. V gene TRBV14 combines with J gene TRBJ1-1; weak D call: TRBD1 (6 bases). The ends were cut back, 0 bases at V and 5 bases at J, with 16 bases in the middle. The CDR3 extends over 16 amino acids. Germline lookup yields CDR1 SGHDN and CDR2 FVKESK. The CDR3 loop is CASSQDQGGGETEAFF. The CDR3 bases are TGTGCCAGCAGCCAAGATCAAGGAGGGGGAGAGACTGAAGCTTTCTTT.

This clonotype was counted ten times or more. The V gene is TRBV7-2, the J gene TRBJ2-3; D not resolved. CDR1 SGHTA and CDR2 FQGNSA come from the germline V gene. There are 12 residues in the CDR3. V dropped 1 base and J dropped 9 bases, with 8 bases sitting between them. In DNA form, the CDR3 reads TGTGCCAGCAGCTTAGACGGAGCAACGCAGTATTTT. Translating gives CASSLDGATQYF.

This clonotype was counted a few times. The chain couples TRBV5-1 to TRBJ2-1, with 7 bases aligning to TRBD2. V was pared by 3 bases and J by 2 bases, with 11 bases of the junction left unmatched. Germline CDR1 SGHRS, CDR2 YFSETQ. There are 17 residues in the CDR3. In DNA, the CDR3 is TGCGCCAGCAGCTCCACCCTGACTAGCCGCACCTACAATGAGCAGTTCTTC. Protein product: CASSSTLTSRTYNEQFF. Full variable domain (remainder filled in from reference TRBV5-1 and TRBJ2-1): KAGVTQTPRYLIKTRGQQVTLSCSPISGHRSVSWYQQTPGQGLQFLFEYFSETQRNKGNFPGRFSGRQFSNSRSEMNVSTLELGDSALYLCASSSTLTSRTYNEQFFGPGTRLTVL.

There are many counts of this clonotype. V usage is TRBV27 and J usage is TRBJ1-5; unclear D gene. The CDR3 is made up of 16 amino acids. Germline assignment: CDR1 MNHEY and CDR2 SMNVEV (reference sequence). The V end was cut by 5 bases, the J end by 5 bases, with 19 bases between. The CDR3, as DNA: TGTGCCAGCAGTCCACTGTCTGCAGCACGCCATCAGCCCCAGCATTTT. Protein product: CASSPLSAARHQPQHF.

This clonotype was detected only once. This chain links TRBV20-1 with TRBJ1-2; maybe TRBD1 (5 bases). The CDR3 length is 14 residues. Germline CDR1 and CDR2: DFQATT and SNEGSKA (reference sequence). V lost 7 bases to trimming and J lost 2 bases, with 17 bases between them. As DNA, the CDR3 is TGCAGTGTCCTACTCAACAACAGGAACTATGGCTACACCTTC. Amino acid sequence: CSVLLNNRNYGYTF.

This chain joins TRBV12-3 or TRBV12-4 and TRBJ2-1; 9 nucleotides align to TRBD2. The CDR3 is 16 residues long. The V segment lost 4 bases and the J segment 7 bases; nucleotides outside the gene matches: 11. The chain's CDR3 is CASSSSGTSRINEQFF. As DNA, the CDR3 is TGTGCCAGCAGTTCCTCCGGGACTAGCAGGATAAATGAGCAGTTCTTC.

This chain uses TRBV5-6 with TRBJ1-1; D call uncertain. The CDR3 is made up of 14 amino acids. Germline CDR1 and CDR2: SGHDT and YYEEEE. The germline V and J ends were trimmed by 0 bases and 4 bases, with 10 bases remaining between them. The CDR3 is CASSLAGIGTEAFF. In nucleotides, the CDR3 is TGTGCCAGCAGCTTGGCTGGGATTGGCACTGAAGCTTTCTTT.

This clonotype was recorded a few times. The CDR3 DNA reads TGCAGTGCTAGAGATAGTAGACAGGGGACCAGATATGGCTACACCTTC. Protein: CSARDSRQGTRYGYTF. This chain uses TRBV20-1 with TRBJ1-2, with 8 bases fitting TRBD1. V trimming: 0 bases; J trimming: 5 bases; junction bases outside the gene matches: 11. The CDR3 contains 16 residues. Germline CDR1 is DFQATT and CDR2 is SNEGSKA (reference sequence).

This clonotype was detected only a few times. V gene TRBV28 combines with J gene TRBJ1-2; the D gene is possibly TRBD1 (5 bases). Trimming shortened V by 5 bases and J by 1 base, and 23 bases separated the two germline ends. This CDR3 has 18 residues. Germline CDR1 and CDR2: MDHEN and SYDVKM. CDR3 region: CASSIFAPGPGGNYGYTF. In DNA, the CDR3 is TGTGCCAGCAGTATCTTCGCTCCAGGGCCGGGTGGTAACTATGGCTACACCTTC.

The chain links TRBV7-6 to TRBJ1-2; TRBD1 matches at 7 bases. This CDR3 region has 15 residues. Germline V gene lookup returns CDR1 SGHVS and CDR2 FNYEAQ. The V gene end was trimmed by 5 bases and the J gene end by 6 bases; junction bases not matched to a gene: 12. The CDR3 protein is CASSPRPQQGDGYTF. Here the CDR3 DNA reads TGTGCCAGCAGCCCGCGGCCGCAGCAGGGGGATGGCTACACCTTC.

The V gene is TRBV11-2, the J gene TRBJ1-5, with 8 bases lining up with TRBD1. The CDR3 loop spans 18 amino acids. V trimming: 0 bases; J trimming: 4 bases; junction bases outside the gene matches: 11. Germline V gene data show CDR1 as SGHAT and CDR2 as FQNNGV. CDR3 amino acids: CASSLDITWDRRNQPQHF. CDR3 bases: TGTGCCAGCAGCTTAGACATTACGTGGGACAGGCGTAATCAGCCCCAGCATTTT.

The chain couples TRBV7-2 to TRBJ1-4; possibly TRBD1 for D (6 bases). The CDR3 is made up of 17 amino acids. Trimming removed 4 bases from V and 8 bases from J, with 23 bases in between. Germline loops: CDR1 SGHTA, CDR2 FQGNSA. The CDR3 reads CASSSPDYGGRGEKLFF. CDR3 DNA sequence: TGTGCCAGCAGCTCCCCCGACTACGGGGGGCGAGGGGAAAAACTGTTTTTT.

There are a few counts of this clonotype. The gene calls are TRBV10-3 and TRBJ1-5; TRBD1 matches at 8 bases. CDR1 and CDR2 (germline): ENHRY, SYGVKD. V was clipped by 3 bases and J by 1 base; unmatched bases: 5. The CDR3 is made up of 16 amino acids. CDR3 amino acids: CAISDPGQASNQPQHF. CDR3 nucleotide sequence: TGTGCCATCAGTGACCCGGGACAGGCAAGCAATCAGCCCCAGCATTTT.

The chain recombines TRBV7-9 with TRBJ1-5, with D perhaps TRBD1 (5 bases). Trimming removed 8 bases at V and 3 bases at J, with 14 bases between. The CDR3 extends over 14 amino acids. Germline assignment: CDR1 SEHNR and CDR2 FQNEAQ (reference sequence). The CDR3 protein is CASGAGTDNQPQHF. The DNA of the CDR3 is TGTGCCAGCGGGGCGGGGACGGACAATCAGCCCCAGCATTTT. The whole variable domain, remainder taken from reference TRBV7-9 and TRBJ1-5, is DTGVSQNPRHKITKRGQNVTFRCDPISEHNRLYWYRQTLGQGPEFLTYFQNEAQLEKSRLLSDRFSAERPKGSFSTLEIQRTEQGDSAMYLCASGAGTDNQPQHFGDGTRLSIL.

The chain carries TRBV5-1 and TRBJ2-3; 7 nucleotides match TRBD1. The CDR3 consists of 16 residues. CDR1 is SGHRS, CDR2 YFSETQ, per germline. V shed 4 bases and J 0 bases; nucleotides not matched to a gene: 8. CDR3 sequence (DNA): TGCGCCAGCAGCACGGGACAGCAGACTAGCACAGATACGCAGTATTTT. Its translation is CASSTGQQTSTDTQYF.

This clonotype was seen a few times. The V gene is TRBV12-3 or TRBV12-4, the J gene TRBJ1-5; a possible D gene is TRBD1 (6 bases). V shed 4 bases and J shed 5 bases, with 21 bases lying between them. The CDR3 length is 17 residues. CDR3 coding DNA: TGTGCCAGCAGTTCGCGCTTCAGGGGCAACGGGGATCAGCCCCAGCATTTT. As protein: CASSSRFRGNGDQPQHF.

This clonotype was seen only a few times. The chain has TRBV5-1 and TRBJ1-4; the D gene is possibly TRBD1 (5 bases). This CDR3 is built from 18 residues. Trimming stripped 1 base from V and 0 bases from J, with 16 bases between. Germline lookup yields CDR1 SGHRS and CDR2 YFSETQ. CDR3: CASSLYARASATNEKLFF. In DNA form, the CDR3 reads TGCGCCAGCAGCTTGTACGCCAGGGCGAGCGCAACTAATGAAAAACTGTTTTTT.

The rearrangement links TRBV5-1 to TRBJ1-1; D gene ambiguous. V lost 2 bases, J lost 5 bases, and 16 bases lay in between. The germline V gene encodes CDR1 SGHRS and CDR2 YFSETQ. The CDR3 covers 15 residues. DNA of the CDR3: TGCGCCAGCAGCTTTTCGATACCTGGGGAAACTGAAGCTTTCTTT. Translation: CASSFSIPGETEAFF.

In this sample, this clonotype turned up many times. For the CDR3, the DNA is TGTGCCAGCAGTGCTAACCCTAGCTACACCTTC. Amino acid sequence: CASSANPSYTF. The V gene is TRBV12-3 or TRBV12-4, the J gene TRBJ1-2; the D is unclear. V gave up 5 bases and J gave up 9 bases, with 10 bases separating them. This CDR3 contains 11 residues.

This clonotype turned up a few times. V usage is TRBV9 and J usage is TRBJ1-1; maybe TRBD1 (5 bases). The germline V gene has CDR1 SGDLS and CDR2 YYNGEE. Trimming shortened V by 3 bases and J by 2 bases, and 8 bases separated the two germline ends. The CDR3 runs to 13 residues. The CDR3 DNA follows: TGTGCCAGCAGCGAGGGGAGTAACACTGAAGCTTTCTTT. It yields the protein CASSEGSNTEAFF.

This chain uses TRBV7-8 with TRBJ1-5, with D unresolved. The CDR3 runs to 17 residues. Germline values: CDR1 SGHVS, CDR2 FQNEAQ. Trimming took 3 bases from V and 3 from J, leaving 18 bases between them. The CDR3 nucleotides read TGTGCCAGCAGCTTCGGGTTGGTGCCAACTGACAATCAGCCCCAGCATTTT. Amino acid sequence: CASSFGLVPTDNQPQHF.